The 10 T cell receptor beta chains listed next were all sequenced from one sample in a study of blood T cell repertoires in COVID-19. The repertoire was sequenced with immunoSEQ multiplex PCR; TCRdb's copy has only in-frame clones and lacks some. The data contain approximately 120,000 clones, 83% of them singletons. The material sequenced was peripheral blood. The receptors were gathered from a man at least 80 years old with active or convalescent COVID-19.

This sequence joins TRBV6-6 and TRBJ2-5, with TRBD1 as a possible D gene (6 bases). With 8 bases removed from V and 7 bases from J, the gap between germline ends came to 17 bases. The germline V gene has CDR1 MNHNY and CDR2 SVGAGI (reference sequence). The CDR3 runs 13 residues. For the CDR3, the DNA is TGTGCCAGCTCAGGGGCCCTTAGGTGGACCCAGTACTTC. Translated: CASSGALRWTQYF.

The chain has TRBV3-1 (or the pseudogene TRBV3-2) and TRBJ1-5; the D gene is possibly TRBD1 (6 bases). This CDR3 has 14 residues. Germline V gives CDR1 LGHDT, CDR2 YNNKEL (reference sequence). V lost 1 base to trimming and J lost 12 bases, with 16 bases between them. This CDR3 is CASSQVQGGGVQHF. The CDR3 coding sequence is TGTGCCAGCAGCCAAGTACAGGGAGGGGGGGTCCAGCATTTT.

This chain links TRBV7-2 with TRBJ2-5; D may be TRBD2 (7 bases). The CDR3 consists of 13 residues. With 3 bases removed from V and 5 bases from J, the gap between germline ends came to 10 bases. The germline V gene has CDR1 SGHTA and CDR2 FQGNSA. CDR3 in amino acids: CASSFGGPETQYF. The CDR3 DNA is TGTGCCAGCAGCTTCGGGGGGCCGGAGACCCAGTACTTC.

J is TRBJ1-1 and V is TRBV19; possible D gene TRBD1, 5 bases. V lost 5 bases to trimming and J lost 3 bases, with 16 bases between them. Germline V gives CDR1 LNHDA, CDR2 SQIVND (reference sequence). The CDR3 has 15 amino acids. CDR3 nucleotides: TGTGCCAGTAGTCTCCGGGGGGAAATCTACACTGAAGCTTTCTTT. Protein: CASSLRGEIYTEAFF.

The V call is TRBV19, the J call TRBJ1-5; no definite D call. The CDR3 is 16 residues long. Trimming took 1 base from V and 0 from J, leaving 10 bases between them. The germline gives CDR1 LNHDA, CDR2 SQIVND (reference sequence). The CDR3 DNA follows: TGTGCCAGTAGTATAGTGGGCAGTTATAGCAATCAGCCCCAGCATTTT. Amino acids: CASSIVGSYSNQPQHF.

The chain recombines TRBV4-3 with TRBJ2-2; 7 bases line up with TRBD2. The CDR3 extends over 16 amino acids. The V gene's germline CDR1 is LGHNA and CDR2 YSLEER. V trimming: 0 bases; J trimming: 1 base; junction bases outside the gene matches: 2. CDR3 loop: CASSQEGRGNTGELFF. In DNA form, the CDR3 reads TGCGCCAGCAGCCAAGAAGGGAGGGGGAACACCGGGGAGCTGTTTTTT.

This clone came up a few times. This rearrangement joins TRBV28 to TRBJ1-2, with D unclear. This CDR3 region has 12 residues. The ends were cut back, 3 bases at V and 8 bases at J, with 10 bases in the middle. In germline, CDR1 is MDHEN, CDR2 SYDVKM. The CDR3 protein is CASSFSPGGYTF. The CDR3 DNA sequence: TGTGCCAGCAGTTTCTCCCCGGGGGGCTACACCTTC.

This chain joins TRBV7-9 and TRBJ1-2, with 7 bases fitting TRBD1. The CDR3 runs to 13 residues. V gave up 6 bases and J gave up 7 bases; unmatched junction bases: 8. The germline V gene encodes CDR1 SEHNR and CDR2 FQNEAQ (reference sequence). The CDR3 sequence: CASRPTGDGGYTF. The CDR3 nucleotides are TGTGCCAGCAGACCTACAGGGGACGGTGGCTACACCTTC.

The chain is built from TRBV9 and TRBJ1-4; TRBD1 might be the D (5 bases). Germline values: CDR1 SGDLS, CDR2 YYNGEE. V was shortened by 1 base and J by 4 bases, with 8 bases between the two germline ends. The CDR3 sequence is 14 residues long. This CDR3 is CASSVHQGNEKLFF. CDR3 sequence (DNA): TGTGCCAGCAGCGTACACCAGGGTAATGAAAAACTGTTTTTT.

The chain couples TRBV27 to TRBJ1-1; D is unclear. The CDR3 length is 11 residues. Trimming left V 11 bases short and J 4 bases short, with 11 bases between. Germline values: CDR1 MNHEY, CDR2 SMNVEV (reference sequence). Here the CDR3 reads CAGPAGTEAFF. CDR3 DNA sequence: TGTGCCGGACCCGCGGGCACTGAAGCTTTCTTT.